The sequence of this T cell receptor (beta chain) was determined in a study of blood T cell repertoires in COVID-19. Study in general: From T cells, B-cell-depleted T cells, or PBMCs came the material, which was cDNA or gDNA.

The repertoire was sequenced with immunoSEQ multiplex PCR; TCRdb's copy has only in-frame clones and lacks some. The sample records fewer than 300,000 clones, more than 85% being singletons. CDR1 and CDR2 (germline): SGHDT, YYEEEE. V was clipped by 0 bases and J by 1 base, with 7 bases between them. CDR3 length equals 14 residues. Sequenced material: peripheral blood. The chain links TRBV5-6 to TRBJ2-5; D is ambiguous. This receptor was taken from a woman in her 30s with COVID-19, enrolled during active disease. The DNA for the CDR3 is TGTGCCAGCAGCTTGGGACGGGTCCAAGAGACCCAGTACTTC. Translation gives CASSLGRVQETQYF.